This TCR beta chain came from a study of cytomegalovirus exposure and HLA in healthy donors. Turning to this clone: As yet, its antigen is unknown.

Use of 60 Vbeta and 13 Jbeta primers characterized the PCR. Profiled with immunoSEQ multiplex PCR; TCRdb holds only in-frame clones, not every one. This table has 130,000 or so clones, 65% to 80% appearing once. Trimming cost V 4 bases and J 3 bases, with 12 bases left between them. The CDR3 loop spans 14 amino acids. The germline CDR1 and CDR2 sequences are MNHEY and SVGAGI. Study-level points and caveats: Several of the most significant clusters were apparently associated with common viral pathogens in a later analysis. When a later analysis compared HLA-associated TCR beta chains with equally common others, the HLA-associated chains turned out to be more clonally expanded and to have lower generation probabilities. The analysis excluded some indistinguishable V segments, including TRBV6-2 and TRBV6-3.

The chain links TRBV6-5 to TRBJ1-1; no reliable D call. The origin of this receptor is a woman under 30 in good health and CMV-seronegative. The sequenced material came from PBMCs. This CDR3 is CASSSTIEHTEAFF. CDR3 nucleotide sequence: TGTGCCAGCAGTTCTACGATAGAACACACTGAAGCTTTCTTT.